This note documents a single T cell receptor beta chain sequence. The antigen remains undetermined. Generated by immunoSEQ multiplex PCR, the TCRdb table keeps only in-frame clones and is missing some. Seen here are about 22,000 clones, approximately 81% observed once, and the top ten hold approximately 7.7%. This sample was included in a study of cytotoxic CD8 clonotypes in ibrutinib-treated CLL. Looking at the study overall: Partial response was seen in approximately 24 patients and complete response in 2; after median roughly six years, about 14 stayed remitted, around 12 progressed. General study results and limits: Samples from sustained-remission and progressing patients were taken at different times.

The CDR3 sequence is 14 residues long. Trimming cost V 6 bases and J 4 bases, with 15 bases left between them. Germline V gives CDR1 MNHEY, CDR2 SVGAGI. Here the sequenced sample was PBMCs, taken before ibrutinib treatment. This chain links TRBV6-5 with TRBJ1-1, with a tentative D call TRBD1 (6 bases). This clonotype was sampled from a human donor with chronic lymphocytic leukemia. The CDR3 reads CASRRDTTGTEAFF. The DNA of the CDR3 is TGTGCCAGCAGAAGGGACACTACGGGCACTGAAGCTTTCTTT.